The 20 T cell receptor beta chains below all came from one sample that was sequenced in a study of T cell repertoires in cytomegalovirus infection. TCRdb re-analysed the reads in MiXCR, keeping a single row per CDR3 protein. The data hold approximately 990,000 distinct CDR3 sequences, with around 30% observed a single time. The antigens for these receptors are not known. The sequences come from cultured CD8+ T cells from PBMCs, collected from culture after CMV antigen stimulation. Every receptor here comes from a human donor in good health (CMV status not recorded). Some clones in this sample may be carry-over from other donors' samples.

The chain links TRBV5-6 to TRBJ2-7, with no clear D. CDR3 length: 13 residues. V gave up 4 bases and J gave up 3 bases, with 11 bases separating them. CDR1 and CDR2 from the germline V gene are SGHDT and YYEEEE. CDR3 nucleotide sequence: TGTGCCAGCAGCGCAACAAATTACTACGAGCAGTACTTC. This gives the protein CASSATNYYEQYF. Combining the CDR3 with reference TRBV5-6 and TRBJ2-7 gives the whole variable domain DAGVTQSPTHLIKTRGQQVTLRCSPKSGHDTVSWYQQALGQGPQFIFQYYEEEERQRGNFPDRFSGHQFPNYSSELNVNALLLGDSALYLCASSATNYYEQYFGPGTRLTVT.

There are a few counts of this clonotype. The chain links TRBV7-9 to TRBJ1-2; a possible D gene is TRBD1 (6 bases). CDR1 is SEHNR, CDR2 FQNEAQ, per germline (reference sequence). This CDR3 is built from 14 residues. V was shortened by 5 bases and J by 7 bases, with 17 bases between the two germline ends. The CDR3 region is CASSPPGGGFGYTF. As DNA, the CDR3 is TGTGCCAGCAGCCCTCCAGGTGGGGGCTTTGGCTACACCTTC.

The chain couples TRBV12-3 or TRBV12-4 to TRBJ2-5; 10 bases align to TRBD2. The length of the CDR3 is 14 residues. The ends lost 6 bases at V and 5 bases at J; junction bases unmatched: 6. The CDR3, as DNA: TGTGCCAGCAGCCCTAGCGGGGGTTGGGAGACCCAGTACTTC. Amino acids: CASSPSGGWETQYF.

The gene calls are TRBV7-6 and TRBJ2-2; maybe TRBD1 (5 bases). Between the trimmed V and J ends, which lost 10 bases and 4 bases, there was a span of 19 bases. This CDR3 comprises 15 residues. Germline loops: CDR1 SGHVS, CDR2 FNYEAQ. CDR3 sequence (DNA): TGTGCCACCCCCCTAAAGGGGTCGGTCACCGGGGAGCTGTTTTTT. Translating it yields CATPLKGSVTGELFF.

This clonotype has just one count. This chain uses TRBV12-3 or TRBV12-4 with TRBJ2-1, with D possibly TRBD1 on 6 matching bases. This CDR3 is 13 amino acids long. The V end lost 7 bases, the J end lost 5 bases, and 12 bases lay between the germline ends. CDR3 in amino acids: CASIWGTNNEQFF. As DNA, the CDR3 is TGTGCCAGCATCTGGGGGACAAACAATGAGCAGTTCTTC.

The CDR3 DNA reads as TGTGCCAGCAGCCCGAGGGTTGGTGTCGAGCAGTACGTC. This codes for CASSPRVGVEQYV. This chain connects TRBV28 to TRBJ2-7; tentatively, D is TRBD2 (5 bases). Germline V gives CDR1 MDHEN, CDR2 SYDVKM. The CDR3 spans 13 residues. V was clipped by 6 bases and J by 6 bases, with 15 bases between them.

This clonotype was counted a few times. The chain employs TRBV7-9 and TRBJ1-4; D not certain. The CDR3 has 14 amino acids. V shed 6 bases and J shed 5 bases, with 13 bases lying between them. Germline CDR1 reads SEHNR; CDR2 reads FQNEAQ (reference sequence). CDR3 loop: CASRLDGNNEKLFF. CDR3 nucleotides: TGTGCCAGCAGGTTGGACGGAAACAATGAAAAACTGTTTTTT.

The genes are TRBV23-1 and TRBJ1-5; D unclear. TRBV23-1 is classed as an ORF, of uncertain function. The CDR3 covers 18 residues. V gave up 0 bases and J gave up 1 base, with 16 bases separating them. In DNA form, the CDR3 reads TGCGCCAGCAGTCAATCTAAGGAGGGAGATGGGAGCAATCAGCCCCAGCATTTT. It is translated as CASSQSKEGDGSNQPQHF.

This clonotype was seen more than once but under ten times. The DNA for the CDR3 is TGTGCCAGCAGTTTACGGGGGGGGCTATCTCTCTCCTACGAGCAGTACTTC. Its translation: CASSLRGGLSLSYEQYF. The V and J genes are TRBV27 and TRBJ2-7, with TRBD2 identical over 8 bases. This CDR3 spans 17 amino acids. Per the germline V gene, CDR1 is MNHEY and CDR2 is SMNVEV (reference sequence). Trimming at V came to 2 bases and at J to 0 bases, leaving 9 bases not matched to a gene.

This clonotype was detected a few times. V and J are TRBV20-1 and TRBJ2-1, with TRBD2 identical over 8 bases. This CDR3 region has 15 residues. The J segment lost 5 bases and the V segment lost 0 bases, leaving 6 bases of the junction unmatched. Germline V gives CDR1 DFQATT, CDR2 SNEGSKA (reference sequence). CDR3 sequence (DNA): TGCAGTGCTAGAGATCTGAGCGGGGGTCACAATGAGCAGTTCTTC. Protein sequence: CSARDLSGGHNEQFF.

V usage is TRBV6-2 or TRBV6-3 and J usage is TRBJ1-6, with TRBD1 identical over 7 bases. Trimming took 4 bases from V and 16 from J; bases not matched to a gene: 16. Per the germline V gene, CDR1 is MNHEY and CDR2 is SVGEGT. This CDR3 region has 15 residues. CDR3 region: CASSWDSRGFKGLHF. The CDR3 DNA reads TGTGCCAGCAGTTGGGACAGCCGTGGATTCAAAGGACTCCACTTT.

The genes are TRBV2 and TRBJ1-2; 7 bases line up with TRBD1. The length of the CDR3 is 15 residues. Germline-derived CDR1 and CDR2 are SNHLY and FYNNEI. Germline trimming cut 2 bases from V and 4 bases from J; bases unmatched to any gene: 7. The CDR3: CASSERTGQRYGYTF. The CDR3 DNA reads as TGTGCCAGCAGTGAAAGGACAGGTCAACGCTATGGCTACACCTTC.

The chain couples TRBV11-2 to TRBJ2-7, with a weak D call TRBD2 (6 bases). Germline CDR1 SGHAT, CDR2 FQNNGV. This CDR3 has 13 amino acids. The CDR3 sequence: CTSSPGTYGEQYV. The CDR3 DNA is TGTACCAGCAGCCCAGGGACTTACGGCGAGCAGTACGTC.

In this sample, this clonotype turned up a few times. This sequence joins TRBV4-1 and TRBJ2-4; the D call may be TRBD1 or TRBD2 (6 bases each). The CDR3 length is 14 residues. Germline CDR1 MGHRA, CDR2 YSYEKL. V was shortened by 4 bases and J by 8 bases, with 15 bases between the two germline ends. CDR3 DNA sequence: TGCGCCAGCAGCCCCGGAGAGGGGGAGGACATTCAGTACTTC. This translates into CASSPGEGEDIQYF.

The sample holds many counts of this clonotype. This sequence joins TRBV7-2 and TRBJ1-1, with no clear D. Germline V gene sequence: CDR1 SGHTA, CDR2 FQGNSA. The CDR3 has 13 residues. Trimming removed 5 bases from V and 3 bases from J, with 10 bases in between. DNA of the CDR3: TGTGCCAGCAGCAAACTAGCATACACTGAAGCTTTCTTT. Its protein is CASSKLAYTEAFF. Based on the CDR3 plus reference TRBV7-2 and TRBJ1-1, the full variable domain is GAGVSQSPSNKVTEKGKDVELRCDPISGHTALYWYRQSLGQGLEFLIYFQGNSAPDKSGLPSDRFSAERTGGSVSTLTIQRTQQEDSAVYLCASSKLAYTEAFFGQGTRLTVV.

This clonotype was seen a few times. The gene calls are TRBV12-5 and TRBJ2-3; possibly TRBD2 for D (6 bases). The length of the CDR3 is 16 residues. CDR1 is LGHNT, CDR2 FRNRAP, per germline. The V and J ends lost 7 bases and 0 bases respectively, with 17 bases between them. CDR3 DNA: TGTGCTAGTGCCCCTTCGATGGGGACTAGCACAGATACGCAGTATTTT. It specifies CASAPSMGTSTDTQYF.

This clonotype was recorded a few times. DNA of the CDR3: TGTGCCATCAGTGACAGCGACTATAGCAATCAGCCCCAGCATTTT. It encodes CAISDSDYSNQPQHF. This chain joins TRBV10-3 and TRBJ1-5; D unresolved. This CDR3 region has 15 residues. From germline, CDR1 is ENHRY and CDR2 SYGVKD. V was clipped by 3 bases and J by 0 bases, with 9 bases between them.

This clonotype was detected only a few times. The genes are TRBV11-3 and TRBJ2-5, with D uncertain. The CDR3 length is 13 residues. CDR1 and CDR2 from the germline V gene are SGHNT and YENEEA. With 5 bases removed from V and 4 bases from J, the gap between germline ends came to 11 bases. CDR3: CASSTRPGETQYF. The CDR3 DNA follows: TGTGCCAGCAGCACGAGGCCGGGAGAGACCCAGTACTTC.

This clonotype was observed a handful of times. The V gene is TRBV6-1, the J gene TRBJ2-1, with 8 bases aligning to TRBD2. The CDR3 is 11 residues long. Germline lookup yields CDR1 MNHNS and CDR2 SASEGT. V was pared by 5 bases and J by 12 bases, with 3 bases of the junction left unmatched. The CDR3 here is CASSSSGGQFF. The CDR3 region has the DNA TGTGCCAGCAGTTCAAGCGGGGGGCAGTTCTTC.

This clonotype appeared many times. The chain uses TRBV7-3 and TRBJ1-2; TRBD1 might be the D (5 bases). This CDR3 has 13 residues. Germline CDR1 and CDR2: SGHTA and FQGTGA. The V gene lost 1 base and the J gene lost 8 bases, with 11 bases spanning the gap. The CDR3: CASSLSLGDGYTF. Written as DNA, the CDR3 is TGTGCCAGCAGCTTAAGCCTAGGGGACGGCTACACCTTC.